This section outlines one T cell receptor (beta chain) sequence together with its context. The data stem from a study of technical replicates of blood from a handful of donors. The assay was immunoSEQ multiplex PCR, and TCRdb's table has in-frame clones only and misses some. The data show approximately 68,000 clones, nearly 98% seen once. The sequencing input was T cells isolated from PBMCs. This TCR was recovered from a human donor in good health.

CDR3 region: CASSMGGGINALQETQYF. The CDR3 region has the DNA TGTGCCAGTAGTATGGGGGGAGGGATCAATGCCCTCCAAGAGACCCAGTACTTC. The chain has TRBV19 and TRBJ2-5; TRBD2 matches at 7 bases. The V segment lost 3 bases and the J segment 1 base; nucleotides outside the gene matches: 14. Germline V lookup: CDR1 LNHDA, CDR2 SQIVND (reference sequence). The CDR3 has 18 amino acids.